The 16 T cell receptor beta chains listed next were all sequenced from one sample in a study of lymphopenia after photon versus proton radiotherapy. Clones were read by immunoSEQ multiplex PCR, and TCRdb kept only the in-frame ones, dropping some. Seen here are about 40,000 clones, about 86% observed once, and the top ten hold 10%. Material: peripheral blood, obtained from a patient treated with proton-based radiotherapy. The receptors stem from a woman in her 70s with pancreatic cancer. Some clones in this sample may be carry-over from other donors' samples.

CDR3 DNA sequence: TGCGCCAGCAGCCAAGTACGAGGGAGTAACAATGAGCAGTTCTTC. Its translation is CASSQVRGSNNEQFF. The chain links TRBV4-1 to TRBJ2-1, with a tentative D call TRBD2 (5 bases). CDR1 and CDR2 from the germline V gene are MGHRA and YSYEKL. The CDR3 is 15 amino acids. V lost 1 base, J lost 5 bases, and 12 bases lay in between.

The rearrangement joins TRBV28 to TRBJ1-1; TRBD1 matches at 7 bases. V was clipped by 6 bases and J by 0 bases; unmatched bases: 4. In germline, CDR1 is MDHEN, CDR2 SYDVKM. This CDR3 region has 14 residues. The CDR3 sequence is CASREQGMNTEAFF. CDR3 DNA sequence: TGTGCCAGCAGGGAACAGGGGATGAACACTGAAGCTTTCTTT.

The J gene is TRBJ2-3, the V gene TRBV5-1; the match to TRBD2 covers 12 bases. V trimming: 4 bases; J trimming: 4 bases; junction bases outside the gene matches: 13. Germline CDR1 and CDR2: SGHRS and YFSETQ. The CDR3 runs 18 residues. In nucleotides, the CDR3 is TGCGCCAGCAGCCCCCGCCAGACTAGCGGGAGTTTGGCAGATACGCAGTATTTT. It specifies CASSPRQTSGSLADTQYF.

This clone was observed a single time. Additional DNA sequences in this sample encode the identical CDR3. V and J are TRBV30 and TRBJ1-2, with D tentatively TRBD1 (6 bases). CDR3 length: 14 amino acids. CDR1 is GTSNPN and CDR2 is SVGIG in the germline V gene (reference sequence). Trimming took off 1 base at V and 2 bases at J, with 11 bases between the two ends. CDR3 nucleotide sequence: TGTGCCTGGAGTGAGGGGGGACCAAACTATGGCTACACCTTC. This gives the protein CAWSEGGPNYGYTF. The full variable domain, its missing parts supplied by reference TRBV30 and TRBJ1-2, is SQTIHQWPATLVQPVGSPLSLECTVEGTSNPNLYWYRQAAGRGLQLLFYSVGIGQISSEVPQNLSASRPQDRQFILSSKKLLLSDSGFYLCAWSEGGPNYGYTFGSGTRLTVV.

This chain joins TRBV27 and TRBJ2-1; 9 bases map to TRBD2. Germline values: CDR1 MNHEY, CDR2 SMNVEV (reference sequence). Trimming removed 3 bases from V and 4 bases from J; junction bases left unmatched: 10. There are 17 residues in the CDR3. DNA of the CDR3: TGTGCCAGCAGTTTCCTAGCGGGAATGAGGGGTTACAATGAGCAGTTCTTC. Protein product: CASSFLAGMRGYNEQFF.

V and J are TRBV19 and TRBJ1-6; D may be TRBD1 (5 bases). CDR3 size: 15 residues. The V gene's germline CDR1 is LNHDA and CDR2 SQIVND (reference sequence). Trimming removed 3 bases from V and 7 bases from J, with 13 bases in between. The CDR3 region has the DNA TGTGCCAGTAGTATCACGCAGGGAGGGAATTCACCCCTCCACTTT. Translating it yields CASSITQGGNSPLHF.

This sequence joins TRBV15 and TRBJ1-5; 8 positions agree with TRBD1. Germline values: CDR1 LNHNV, CDR2 YYDKDF (reference sequence). The J segment lost 2 bases and the V segment lost 6 bases, leaving 3 bases of the junction unmatched. This CDR3 region has 14 residues. In DNA, the CDR3 is TGTGCCACCAGGGACAGGGTAGGCAATCAGCCCCAGCATTTT. Amino acids: CATRDRVGNQPQHF.

Comments on this clone: The same CDR3 also results from other DNA sequences found in this sample. The V and J genes are TRBV15 and TRBJ2-7, with D tentatively TRBD2 (5 bases). Germline-derived CDR1 and CDR2 are LNHNV and YYDKDF (reference sequence). There are 14 residues in the CDR3. The V end lost 0 bases, the J end lost 3 bases, and 9 bases lay between the germline ends. The CDR3 DNA follows: TGTGCCACCAGCAGAGATCGGGGTAGCTACGAGCAGTACTTC. It translates to CATSRDRGSYEQYF.

The CDR3 bases are TGTGCCAGCAGCTTCAGAGGACTGGAAACAGATACGCAGTATTTT. Translated: CASSFRGLETDTQYF. J is TRBJ2-3 and V is TRBV7-9; TRBD2 might be the D (5 bases). The germline gives CDR1 SEHNR, CDR2 FQNEAQ (reference sequence). The CDR3 sequence is 15 residues long. V lost 3 bases and J lost 3, with 13 bases in between.

The chain uses TRBV7-9 and TRBJ1-5, with a weak D call TRBD1 (6 bases). Germline CDR1 reads SEHNR; CDR2 reads FQNEAQ (reference sequence). The CDR3 has 15 amino acids. Trimming cost V 5 bases and J 3 bases, with 14 bases left between them. CDR3 region: CASSPDRIPNQPQHF. For the CDR3, the DNA is TGTGCCAGCAGCCCCGACAGGATCCCCAATCAGCCCCAGCATTTT. The full variable domain, with the rest looked up from reference TRBV7-9 and TRBJ1-5, is DTGVSQNPRHKITKRGQNVTFRCDPISEHNRLYWYRQTLGQGPEFLTYFQNEAQLEKSRLLSDRFSAERPKGSFSTLEIQRTEQGDSAMYLCASSPDRIPNQPQHFGDGTRLSIL.

This clone was recorded only once. CDR3: CASSFSGNSYNEQFF. For the CDR3, the DNA is TGTGCCAGCAGCTTTTCTGGAAACTCCTACAATGAGCAGTTCTTC. This rearrangement joins TRBV5-5 to TRBJ2-1; D remains unclear. Trimming removed 2 bases at V and 0 bases at J, with 9 bases between. The length of the CDR3 is 15 residues. Germline CDR1 is SGHKS and CDR2 is YYEKEE (reference sequence).

V is TRBV4-3 and J is TRBJ1-1; TRBD1 might be the D (5 bases). There are 15 residues in the CDR3. V shed 0 bases and J shed 0 bases, with 8 bases lying between them. The V gene's germline CDR1 is LGHNA and CDR2 YSLEER. CDR3 nucleotides: TGCGCCAGCAGCCAAGATCAGGGTCTGAACACTGAAGCTTTCTTT. This sequence encodes CASSQDQGLNTEAFF.

V is TRBV19 and J is TRBJ2-2; D gene ambiguous. The CDR3 has 18 residues. V lost 4 bases and J 1 base, leaving 19 bases between the germline ends. Per germline, CDR1 LNHDA and CDR2 SQIVND (reference sequence). The CDR3 spells CASSTNGFSFGNTGELFF. CDR3 nucleotide sequence: TGTGCCAGTAGTACCAACGGGTTCAGCTTCGGGAACACCGGGGAGCTGTTTTTT.

The chain is built from TRBV11-2 and TRBJ2-1, with 7 bases matching TRBD2. J lost 3 bases, V lost 1 base, and 6 bases had no gene match. The CDR3 totals 16 residues. CDR1 SGHAT and CDR2 FQNNGV come from the germline V gene. The CDR3 loop is CASSLVASGVYNEQFF. CDR3 in DNA: TGTGCCAGCAGCTTAGTGGCCAGCGGGGTCTACAATGAGCAGTTCTTC. The full variable domain, in which reference TRBV11-2 and TRBJ2-1 provide the parts outside the CDR3, is EAGVAQSPRYKIIEKRQSVAFWCNPISGHATLYWYQQILGQGPKLLIQFQNNGVVDDSQLPKDRFSAERLKGVDSTLKIQPAKLEDSAVYLCASSLVASGVYNEQFFGPGTRLTVL.

This chain links TRBV15 with TRBJ1-2; TRBD1 might be the D (5 bases). V was clipped by 4 bases and J by 3 bases, with 18 bases between them. The CDR3 loop spans 16 amino acids. CDR1 LNHNV and CDR2 YYDKDF come from the germline V gene (reference sequence). CDR3 in DNA: TGTGCCACCAGCAATGGGGCGTCTGCAGGACACTATGGCTACACCTTC. Translation gives CATSNGASAGHYGYTF.

The chain is built from TRBV29-1 and TRBJ1-2, with TRBD1 matching over 8 bases. With 0 bases clipped from V and 8 bases from J, the junction kept 8 bases outside the gene matches. Germline CDR1 reads SQVTM; CDR2 reads ANQGSEA. The CDR3 is 14 amino acids. The CDR3 nucleotides are TGCAGCGTTGAAGATGCTCAGGGGGCTATCGGCTACACCTTC. As protein: CSVEDAQGAIGYTF.